The clone carrying this TCR beta chain was counted only a few times. Calling Graves' hyperthyroidism stable meant ophthalmopathy did not progress within 18 months. In patients aged 18 to 65, hyperthyroidism was newly diagnosed, with duration under 2 months. From approximately 9.3 ml of fresh peripheral blood, PBMCs were isolated. The sample is drawn from a study of T cells in Graves' hyperthyroidism and ophthalmopathy. The TCR beta CDR3 regions underwent amplification using RNA transcripts as the source. During a first-round RT-PCR of the TCR CDR3, the HTBI primer set was used. TCRdb passed the multiplex PCR reads through MiXCR, listing each CDR3 protein once. The repertoire holds about 510,000 distinct CDR3 sequences, with 14% as singletons. The CDR3 has 15 amino acids. CDR1 and CDR2 from the germline V gene are ENHRY and SYGVKD. V lost 4 bases, J lost 4 bases, and 15 bases lay in between.

The source of this sequence is a woman aged 35 to 49 with Graves' hyperthyroidism. Sequencing was performed on blood. The chain couples TRBV10-3 to TRBJ2-3; maybe TRBD2 (5 bases). CDR3 amino acids: CAISVGSVGADTQYF. DNA for the CDR3: TGTGCCATCAGTGTGGGGTCCGTGGGAGCAGATACGCAGTATTTT.